A selection of T cell receptor beta chains follows, all from one sample in a study of technical replicates of blood from a handful of donors. Repertoires were generated with immunoSEQ multiplex PCR, while TCRdb's copy carries only in-frame clones and drops some. Of about 66,000 clones listed, about 97% are singletons. Sequences were obtained from T cells isolated from PBMCs. These receptors all stem from a human donor in good health. The CDR3 runs from the conserved cysteine through the conserved F or W. D genes are given only for firm matches. Clone size appears in some rows only: once, few, many, or a class for an expanded clone.

j_call d_call clone_size v_call cdr3_aa cdr3_nt
TRBJ1-2 - - TRBV6-5 CASSSLGTVTNYGYTF TGTGCCAGCAGTTCTCTGGGGACTGTTACTAACTATGGCTACACCTTC
TRBJ1-5 - few TRBV19 CASSTGNQPQHF TGTGCCAGTAGTACGGGCAATCAGCCCCAGCATTTT
TRBJ1-2 TRBD1 once TRBV5-1 CASRRDSSFYGYTF TGCGCCAGCAGGCGGGACAGTTCCTTCTATGGCTACACCTTC
TRBJ1-1 TRBD1 - TRBV5-1 CASSFGLTGRANTEAFF TGCGCCAGCAGCTTTGGCCTGACAGGGCGGGCGAACACTGAAGCTTTCTTT
TRBJ1-1 - - TRBV5-6 CASSLPSTEAFF TGTGCCAGCAGCTTGCCCTCTACTGAAGCTTTCTTT
TRBJ2-7 TRBD1 - TRBV19 CASRQPGQGYEQYF TGTGCCAGTAGGCAGCCGGGACAGGGATACGAGCAGTACTTC
TRBJ2-7 TRBD1 - TRBV30 CAWSLPRRTGAEQYF TGTGCCTGGAGCCTCCCACGGAGGACAGGGGCCGAGCAGTACTTC
TRBJ2-7 TRBD2 - TRBV7-2 CASSLAGTSGRNEQYF TGTGCCAGCAGCTTAGCGGGGACTAGCGGGAGGAACGAGCAGTACTTC
TRBJ2-1 - once TRBV5-5 CASSYPAGLLYNEQFF TGTGCCAGCAGTTATCCCGCGGGACTGCTTTACAATGAGCAGTTCTTC
TRBJ2-3 TRBD2 - TRBV15 CATSRDMLAGDLTDTQYF TGTGCCACCAGCAGAGATATGCTAGCGGGAGACTTGACAGATACGCAGTATTTT
TRBJ2-7 TRBD1 once TRBV6-5 CASSYLDRGEQYF TGTGCCAGCAGTTACTTGGACAGGGGAGAGCAGTACTTC
TRBJ1-4 - once TRBV19 CASSDRRSSEKLFF TGTGCCAGTAGTGACAGGCGGTCGAGTGAAAAACTGTTTTTT
TRBJ2-7 TRBD2 - TRBV10-3 CAIGLAGGYEQYF TGTGCCATCGGACTAGCGGGAGGCTACGAGCAGTACTTC
TRBJ2-5 TRBD1 - TRBV28 CASSFRRDRGYQETQYF TGTGCCAGCAGTTTCCGGAGGGACAGGGGGTACCAAGAGACCCAGTACTTC
TRBJ2-3 TRBD1 - TRBV7-9 CASSPPGTGFTDTQYF TGTGCCAGCAGCCCGCCCGGGACAGGTTTCACAGATACGCAGTATTTT
TRBJ1-1 - - TRBV27 CASSFGRGGTEAFF TGTGCCAGCAGTTTTGGGAGGGGTGGCACTGAAGCTTTCTTT
TRBJ2-7 TRBD2 - TRBV9 CASSVGRTSVTEQYF TGTGCCAGCAGCGTAGGAAGGACTAGCGTCACCGAGCAGTACTTC
TRBJ2-7 TRBD1 once TRBV5-6 CASSASGTGQYEQYF TGTGCCAGCAGCGCCTCCGGGACAGGGCAATACGAGCAGTACTTC
TRBJ2-2 - - TRBV27 CASSLLGGGELFF TGTGCCAGCAGTCTCTTAGGGGGCGGGGAGCTGTTTTTT
TRBJ2-2 TRBD1 - TRBV7-8 CASSIRTGAAGELFF TGTGCCAGCAGCATCCGGACAGGGGCGGCCGGGGAGCTGTTTTTT
TRBJ1-1 - - TRBV11-2 CASSLDQRVNTEAFF TGTGCCAGCAGCTTAGATCAGCGGGTGAACACTGAAGCTTTCTTT
TRBJ1-2 - - TRBV2 CASGEGGEGQPYYGYTF TGTGCCAGCGGGGAGGGCGGGGAGGGACAACCTTACTATGGCTACACCTTC
TRBJ2-3 TRBD1 - TRBV5-6 CASSFGQGTDTQYF TGTGCCAGCAGCTTCGGACAGGGCACAGATACGCAGTATTTT
TRBJ2-2 TRBD1 - TRBV4-2 CASSQGTGPSDTGELFF TGTGCCAGCAGCCAAGGGACAGGGCCGAGCGACACCGGGGAGCTGTTTTTT
TRBJ1-3 - - TRBV4-3 CASSQDPQDTGNTIYF TGCGCCAGCAGCCAAGATCCCCAAGACACTGGAAACACCATATATTTT
TRBJ2-1 TRBD1 - TRBV29-1 CSVGQGFNEQFF TGCAGCGTTGGACAGGGCTTCAATGAGCAGTTCTTC
TRBJ1-1 TRBD1 - TRBV4-3 CASSLRAPGQVFNTEAFF TGCGCCAGCAGCCTAAGGGCTCCGGGACAGGTGTTTAACACTGAAGCTTTCTTT
TRBJ2-1 TRBD1 - TRBV7-8 CASSFGQGAQYNEQFF TGTGCCAGCAGCTTTGGACAGGGGGCGCAGTACAATGAGCAGTTCTTC
TRBJ2-1 TRBD2 - TRBV5-4 CASSLRAGTSGSQVFF TGTGCCAGCAGCTTGCGAGCCGGGACTAGCGGGAGTCAGGTGTTCTTC
TRBJ2-7 TRBD1 - TRBV6-5 CASSRSTDRGYEQYF TGTGCCAGCAGTCGTTCGACGGACAGGGGCTACGAGCAGTACTTC
TRBJ2-7 - - TRBV4-1 CASGSGKHEQYF TGCGCCAGCGGGTCAGGGAAGCACGAGCAGTACTTC